These 13 T cell receptor beta chains came from one sample sequenced in a study of T cell responses to AZD1222 COVID-19 vaccine (dated by TCRdb to about 2021). Libraries were built with the immunoSEQ multiplex PCR assay. What TCRdb holds here is the immuneACCESS table cut down to in-frame rearrangements. Part of the clones is not present; checked against another copy, under half of the missing clones reflect an unresolved V gene, and the others are unexplained. Counted in this sample were approximately 120,000 clones; approximately 94% of them appeared once. More than 2.5% of the sample goes to the ten largest clones. What the time point label conveys for this sample: baseline before first vaccination. The sample here was peripheral blood, taken on day 0 of AZD1222 vaccination. Source of these receptors: an adult in good health.

The CDR3 bases are TGTGCCTGGAGTCCCCAGGGGAGCCTCAAGAGCGGCTACACCTTC. Translation: CAWSPQGSLKSGYTF. This sequence joins TRBV30 and TRBJ1-2; possible D gene TRBD1, 6 bases. V gave up 2 bases and J gave up 8 bases, with 21 bases separating them. Germline CDR1 GTSNPN, CDR2 SVGIG (reference sequence). CDR3 length: 15 residues.

The count of this clone is one. This chain joins TRBV28 and TRBJ2-1, with TRBD1 as a possible D gene (6 bases). V dropped 4 bases and J dropped 3 bases, with 16 bases sitting between them. Germline V lookup: CDR1 MDHEN, CDR2 SYDVKM. The CDR3 covers 16 residues. CDR3 amino acids: CASSSPGARGYNEQFF. Here the CDR3 DNA reads TGTGCCAGCAGTTCCCCAGGGGCCCGCGGCTACAATGAGCAGTTCTTC.

V usage is TRBV28 and J usage is TRBJ1-6, with 9 bases lining up with TRBD1. The CDR3 runs to 21 residues. The trim removed 4 bases at V and 7 bases at J, leaving 23 bases unmatched. Germline CDR1 is MDHEN and CDR2 is SYDVKM. CDR3 nucleotides: TGTGCCAGCAGTTGGGACCACATCCCCTCAAAGACAGGGGGGACCAATTCACCCCTCCACTTT. It codes for CASSWDHIPSKTGGTNSPLHF.

CDR3 coding DNA: TGTGCCAGCAGCGTACGTGACTCCGGGGAGCTGTTTTTT. Translating it yields CASSVRDSGELFF. The rearrangement uses TRBV9 and TRBJ2-2; no reliable D call. CDR3 size: 13 residues. The ends were cut back, 1 base at V and 6 bases at J, with 7 bases in the middle. CDR1 and CDR2 (germline): SGDLS, YYNGEE.

CDR3 in amino acids: CASSKGTVRNEQFF. The CDR3 nucleotides are TGTGCCAGCAGCAAAGGGACAGTTAGGAATGAGCAGTTCTTC. The chain employs TRBV21-1 and TRBJ2-1; TRBD1 was called by the table and not checked on the DNA. TRBV21-1 is annotated as a pseudogene. The CDR3 sequence is 14 residues long.

This chain uses TRBV5-1 with TRBJ1-1; 8 bases fit TRBD1. Germline loops: CDR1 SGHRS, CDR2 YFSETQ. With V trimmed by 2 bases and J by 7 bases, 10 bases remained unmatched. The CDR3 is made up of 15 amino acids. DNA of the CDR3: TGCGCCAGCAGCTTTAGGACAGGGTACGCGGATGAAGCTTTCTTT. This gives the protein CASSFRTGYADEAFF.

The sample holds one count of this clone. V gene TRBV10-2 combines with J gene TRBJ1-6, with D perhaps TRBD1 (5 bases). CDR1 is WSHSY, CDR2 SAAADI, per germline. The V gene lost 0 bases and the J gene lost 6 bases, with 12 bases spanning the gap. CDR3 length: 16 amino acids. For the CDR3, the DNA is TGCGCCAGCAGTGAGTCAAGGGGTTTAGGTAATTCACCCCTCCACTTT. Translation gives CASSESRGLGNSPLHF.

The chain links TRBV29-1 to TRBJ1-2; 11 bases are shared with TRBD1. V was clipped by 4 bases and J by 6 bases; unmatched bases: 7. The V gene's germline CDR1 is SQVTM and CDR2 ANQGSEA. CDR3 length: 14 amino acids. CDR3 nucleotide sequence: TGCAGCGTTGCCGTATTGGGACAGGGGGATGGCTACACCTTC. Its translation: CSVAVLGQGDGYTF.

The chain uses TRBV5-1 and TRBJ2-3; tentatively, D is TRBD2 (5 bases). This CDR3 comprises 15 residues. V was shortened by 0 bases and J by 6 bases, with 14 bases between the two germline ends. The germline V gene has CDR1 SGHRS and CDR2 YFSETQ. As DNA, the CDR3 is TGCGCCAGCAGCTTGGCCTCACTAGAGATCGATACGCAGTATTTT. It encodes CASSLASLEIDTQYF. Together with reference TRBV5-1 and TRBJ2-3, the CDR3 gives the full variable domain: KAGVTQTPRYLIKTRGQQVTLSCSPISGHRSVSWYQQTPGQGLQFLFEYFSETQRNKGNFPGRFSGRQFSNSRSEMNVSTLELGDSALYLCASSLASLEIDTQYFGPGTRLTVL.

The V and J genes are TRBV3-1 (or the pseudogene TRBV3-2) and TRBJ2-7, with D perhaps TRBD1 (5 bases). The germline CDR1 and CDR2 sequences are LGHDT and YNNKEL (reference sequence). Deletions cut 1 base from V and 4 bases from J, with 14 bases between. This CDR3 comprises 15 residues. The CDR3: CASSQGQQFLYEQYF. In nucleotides, the CDR3 is TGTGCCAGCAGCCAAGGACAGCAGTTCCTTTACGAGCAGTACTTC.

CDR3 sequence (DNA): TGTGCCACCAGTGGAGGAGGGAGGGGTAACACAGATACGCAGTATTTT. Translation: CATSGGGRGNTDTQYF. The chain combines TRBV24-1 with TRBJ2-3; the match to TRBD2 covers 7 bases. The V segment lost 5 bases and the J segment 2 bases; nucleotides outside the gene matches: 9. This CDR3 contains 16 residues. Germline V gives CDR1 KGHDR, CDR2 SFDVKD.

The chain joins TRBV11-2 to TRBJ2-1, with 11 bases that match TRBD2. CDR1 SGHAT and CDR2 FQNNGV come from the germline V gene. The ends lost 5 bases at V and 5 bases at J; junction bases unmatched: 8. The CDR3 runs to 16 residues. The CDR3 DNA sequence: TGTGCCAGCAGCGTCTCGACTAGCGGGACCAACAATGAGCAGTTCTTC. This sequence encodes CASSVSTSGTNNEQFF.

The chain employs TRBV6-6 and TRBJ1-5; maybe TRBD1 (5 bases). The CDR3 is made up of 17 amino acids. Trimming removed 5 bases at V and 0 bases at J, with 17 bases between. Germline assignment: CDR1 MNHNY and CDR2 SVGAGI (reference sequence). The CDR3 is CASSPHVDRNSNQPQHF. In nucleotides, the CDR3 is TGTGCCAGCAGTCCCCACGTCGACAGAAATAGCAATCAGCCCCAGCATTTT.